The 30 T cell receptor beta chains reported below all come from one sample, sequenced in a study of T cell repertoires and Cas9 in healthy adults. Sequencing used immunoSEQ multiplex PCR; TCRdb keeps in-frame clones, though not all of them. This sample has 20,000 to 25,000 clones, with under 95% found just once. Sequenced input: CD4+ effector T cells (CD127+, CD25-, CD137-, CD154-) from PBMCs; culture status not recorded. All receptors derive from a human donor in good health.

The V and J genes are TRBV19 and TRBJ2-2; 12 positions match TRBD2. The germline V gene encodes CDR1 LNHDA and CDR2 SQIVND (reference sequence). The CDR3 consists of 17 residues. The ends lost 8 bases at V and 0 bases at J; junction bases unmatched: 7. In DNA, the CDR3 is TGTGCCAGTTCCGGGACTAGCGGGTACGCGAACACCGGGGAGCTGTTTTTT. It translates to CASSGTSGYANTGELFF.

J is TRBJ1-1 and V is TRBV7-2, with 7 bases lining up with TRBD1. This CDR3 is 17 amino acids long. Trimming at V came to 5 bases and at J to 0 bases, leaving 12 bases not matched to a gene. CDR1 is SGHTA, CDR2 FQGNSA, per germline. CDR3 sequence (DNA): TGTGCCAGCAGCCCGCGCAGGGGGGGGACCATGAACACTGAAGCTTTCTTT. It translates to CASSPRRGGTMNTEAFF.

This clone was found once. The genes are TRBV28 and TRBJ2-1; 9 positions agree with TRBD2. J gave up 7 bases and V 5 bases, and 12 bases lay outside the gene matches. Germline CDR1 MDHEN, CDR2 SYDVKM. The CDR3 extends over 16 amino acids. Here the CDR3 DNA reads TGTGCCAGCAGTCTGGTTAGGAGCGGGAGGAAGAATGAGCAGTTCTTC. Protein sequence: CASSLVRSGRKNEQFF.

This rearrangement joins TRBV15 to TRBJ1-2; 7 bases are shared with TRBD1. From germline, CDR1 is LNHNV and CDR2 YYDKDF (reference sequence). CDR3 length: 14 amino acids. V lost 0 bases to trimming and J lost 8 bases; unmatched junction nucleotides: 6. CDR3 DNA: TGTGCCACCAGCAGAGATTTGGGGACAGAAGGCTACACCTTC. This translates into CATSRDLGTEGYTF.

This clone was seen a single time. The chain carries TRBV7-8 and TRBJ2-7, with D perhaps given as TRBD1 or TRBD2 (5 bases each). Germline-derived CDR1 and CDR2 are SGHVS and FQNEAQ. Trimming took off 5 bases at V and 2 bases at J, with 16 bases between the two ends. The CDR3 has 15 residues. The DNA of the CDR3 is TGTGCCAGCAGCGGCCAGGGAGTCGGGGCCTACGAGCAGTACTTC. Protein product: CASSGQGVGAYEQYF.

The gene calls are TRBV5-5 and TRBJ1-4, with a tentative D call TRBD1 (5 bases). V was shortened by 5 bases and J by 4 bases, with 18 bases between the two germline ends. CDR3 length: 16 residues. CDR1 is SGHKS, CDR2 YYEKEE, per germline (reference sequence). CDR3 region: CASRGALGSYNEKLFF. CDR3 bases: TGTGCCAGCAGAGGGGCCCTCGGAAGTTATAATGAAAAACTGTTTTTT.

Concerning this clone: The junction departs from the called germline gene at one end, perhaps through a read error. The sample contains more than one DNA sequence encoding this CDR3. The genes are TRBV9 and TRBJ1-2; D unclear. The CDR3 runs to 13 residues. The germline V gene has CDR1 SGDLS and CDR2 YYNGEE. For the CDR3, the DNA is TGTGCGAGCAGCGCGTCCTTGGGCTATGGCTACACCTTC. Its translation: CASSASLGYGYTF.

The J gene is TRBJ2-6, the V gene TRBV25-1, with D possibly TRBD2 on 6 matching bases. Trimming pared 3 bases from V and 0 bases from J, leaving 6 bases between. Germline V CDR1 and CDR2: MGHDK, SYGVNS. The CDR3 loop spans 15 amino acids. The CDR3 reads CASSEGLSGANVLTF. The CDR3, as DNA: TGTGCCAGCAGTGAGGGACTCTCTGGGGCCAACGTCCTGACTTTC. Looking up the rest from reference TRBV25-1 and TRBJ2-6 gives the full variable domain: EADIYQTPRYLVIGTGKKITLECSQTMGHDKMYWYQQDPGMELHLIHYSYGVNSTEKGDLSSESTVSRIRTEHFPLTLESARPSHTSQYLCASSEGLSGANVLTFGAGSRLTVL.

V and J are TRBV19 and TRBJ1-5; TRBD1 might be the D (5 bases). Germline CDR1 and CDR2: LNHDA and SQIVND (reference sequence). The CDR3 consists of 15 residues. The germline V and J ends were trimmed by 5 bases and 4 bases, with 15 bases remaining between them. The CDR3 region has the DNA TGTGCCAGTAGTGCTCTTGGGGGGGGAAATCAGCCCCAGCATTTT. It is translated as CASSALGGGNQPQHF.

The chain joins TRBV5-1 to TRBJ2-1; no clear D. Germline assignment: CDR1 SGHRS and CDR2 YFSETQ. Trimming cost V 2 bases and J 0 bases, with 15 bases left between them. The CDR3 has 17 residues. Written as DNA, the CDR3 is TGCGCCAGCAGCTTAGATGGGATCATGAGCTCCTACAATGAGCAGTTCTTC. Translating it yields CASSLDGIMSSYNEQFF.

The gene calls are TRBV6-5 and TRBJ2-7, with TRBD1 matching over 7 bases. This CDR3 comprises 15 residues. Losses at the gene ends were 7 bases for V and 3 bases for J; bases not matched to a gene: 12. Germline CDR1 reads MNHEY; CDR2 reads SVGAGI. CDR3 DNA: TGTGCCAGCATCGGAGCGACAGGGATGGGCTACGAGCAGTACTTC. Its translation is CASIGATGMGYEQYF.

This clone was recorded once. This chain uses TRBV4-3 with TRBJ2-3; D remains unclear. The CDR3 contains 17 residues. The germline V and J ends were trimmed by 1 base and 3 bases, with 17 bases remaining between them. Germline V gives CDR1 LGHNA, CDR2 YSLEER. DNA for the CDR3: TGCGCCAGCAGCCAAGTAAAGGGCAGAGTGGGGACAGATACGCAGTATTTT. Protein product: CASSQVKGRVGTDTQYF.

The CDR3 spells CASSLAGTGNTGELFF. DNA for the CDR3: TGCGCCAGCAGCTTAGCCGGGACTGGGAACACCGGGGAGCTGTTTTTT. The rearrangement uses TRBV5-1 and TRBJ2-2; TRBD2 might be the D (6 bases). Deletions cut 2 bases from V and 1 base from J, with 12 bases between. This CDR3 has 16 amino acids. Germline V lookup: CDR1 SGHRS, CDR2 YFSETQ.

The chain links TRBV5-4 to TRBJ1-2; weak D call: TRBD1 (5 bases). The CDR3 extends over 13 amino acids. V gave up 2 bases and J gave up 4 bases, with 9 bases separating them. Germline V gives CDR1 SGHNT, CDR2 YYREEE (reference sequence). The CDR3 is CASSFSGGYGYTF. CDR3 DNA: TGTGCCAGCAGCTTTTCCGGGGGCTATGGCTACACCTTC. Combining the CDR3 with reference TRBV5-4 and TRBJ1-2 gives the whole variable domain ETGVTQSPTHLIKTRGQQVTLRCSSQSGHNTVSWYQQALGQGPQFIFQYYREEENGRGNFPPRFSGLQFPNYSSELNVNALELDDSALYLCASSFSGGYGYTFGSGTRLTVV.

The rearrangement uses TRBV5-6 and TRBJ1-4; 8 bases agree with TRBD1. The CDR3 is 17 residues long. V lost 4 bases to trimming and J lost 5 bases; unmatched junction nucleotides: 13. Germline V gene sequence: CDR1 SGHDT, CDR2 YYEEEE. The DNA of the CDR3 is TGTGCCAGCAGCCCCGGACAGGGAAGACTCGGGAATGAAAAACTGTTTTTT. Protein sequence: CASSPGQGRLGNEKLFF. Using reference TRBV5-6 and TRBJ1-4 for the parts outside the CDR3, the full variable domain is DAGVTQSPTHLIKTRGQQVTLRCSPKSGHDTVSWYQQALGQGPQFIFQYYEEEERQRGNFPDRFSGHQFPNYSSELNVNALLLGDSALYLCASSPGQGRLGNEKLFFGSGTQLSVL.

CDR3 nucleotides: TGTGCCTGGACCCTGGGGGGGCTAGGAACTGAAGCTTTCTTT. It encodes CAWTLGGLGTEAFF. This chain connects TRBV30 to TRBJ1-1, with a tentative D call TRBD1 (6 bases). Germline V gene sequence: CDR1 GTSNPN, CDR2 SVGIG (reference sequence). V was pared by 4 bases and J by 5 bases, with 17 bases between. The CDR3 is 14 amino acids.

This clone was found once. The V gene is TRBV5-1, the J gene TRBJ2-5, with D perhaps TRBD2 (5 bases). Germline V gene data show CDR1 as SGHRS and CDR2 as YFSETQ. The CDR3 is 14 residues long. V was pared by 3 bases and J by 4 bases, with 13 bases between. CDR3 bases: TGCGCCAGCAGCTCACTAGATTCCGCAGAGACCCAGTACTTC. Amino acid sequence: CASSSLDSAETQYF.

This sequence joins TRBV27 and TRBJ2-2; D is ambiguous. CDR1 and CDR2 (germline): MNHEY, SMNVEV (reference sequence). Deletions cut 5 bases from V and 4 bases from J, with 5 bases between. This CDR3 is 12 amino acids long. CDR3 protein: CASSPSTGELFF. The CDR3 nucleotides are TGTGCCAGCAGTCCGTCCACCGGGGAGCTGTTTTTT.

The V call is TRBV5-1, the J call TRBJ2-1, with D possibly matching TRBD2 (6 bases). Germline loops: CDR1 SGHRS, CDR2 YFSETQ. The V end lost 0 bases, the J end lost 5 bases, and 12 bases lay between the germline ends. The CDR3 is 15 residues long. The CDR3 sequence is CASSLVAVQNNEQFF. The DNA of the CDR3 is TGCGCCAGCAGCTTGGTAGCGGTCCAAAACAATGAGCAGTTCTTC.

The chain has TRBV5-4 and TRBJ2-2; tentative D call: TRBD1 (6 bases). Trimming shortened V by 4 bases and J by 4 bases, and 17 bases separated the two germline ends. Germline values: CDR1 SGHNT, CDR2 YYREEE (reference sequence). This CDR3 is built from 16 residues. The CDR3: CASSPPGVKGTGELFF. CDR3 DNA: TGTGCCAGCAGCCCGCCAGGGGTAAAGGGCACCGGGGAGCTGTTTTTT.

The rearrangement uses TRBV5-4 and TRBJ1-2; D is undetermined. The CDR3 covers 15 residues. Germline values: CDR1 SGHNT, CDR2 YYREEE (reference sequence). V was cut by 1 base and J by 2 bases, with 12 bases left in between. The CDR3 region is CASSLIGRPNYGYTF. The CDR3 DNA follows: TGTGCCAGCAGCTTGATTGGCAGACCAAACTATGGCTACACCTTC.

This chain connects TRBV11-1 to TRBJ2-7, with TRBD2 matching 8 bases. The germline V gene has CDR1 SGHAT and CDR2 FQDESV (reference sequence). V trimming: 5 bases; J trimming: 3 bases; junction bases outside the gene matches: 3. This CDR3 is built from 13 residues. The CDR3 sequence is CASSRTSNYEQYV. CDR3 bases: TGTGCCAGCAGCCGGACTAGCAACTACGAGCAGTACGTC.

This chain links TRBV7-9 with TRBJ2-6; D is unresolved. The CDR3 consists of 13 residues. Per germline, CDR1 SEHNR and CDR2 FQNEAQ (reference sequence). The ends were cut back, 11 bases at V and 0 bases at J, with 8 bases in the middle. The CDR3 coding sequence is TGTGCCCCTGGTAGCTCTGGGGCCAACGTCCTGACTTTC. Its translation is CAPGSSGANVLTF.

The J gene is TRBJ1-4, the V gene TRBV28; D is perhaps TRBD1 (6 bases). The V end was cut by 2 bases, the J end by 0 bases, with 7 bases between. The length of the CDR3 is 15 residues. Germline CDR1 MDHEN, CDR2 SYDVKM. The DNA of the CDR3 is TGTGCCAGCAGTTTACAGGGGACAACTAATGAAAAACTGTTTTTT. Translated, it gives CASSLQGTTNEKLFF.

CDR3 protein: CASSQGAGVRYNEQFF. CDR3 coding DNA: TGTGCCAGCAGCCAAGGGGCAGGAGTAAGGTACAATGAGCAGTTCTTC. The chain employs TRBV4-2 and TRBJ2-1; D unclear. V was cut by 1 base and J by 4 bases, with 14 bases left in between. Germline V gives CDR1 LGHNA, CDR2 YNFKEQ. There are 16 residues in the CDR3.

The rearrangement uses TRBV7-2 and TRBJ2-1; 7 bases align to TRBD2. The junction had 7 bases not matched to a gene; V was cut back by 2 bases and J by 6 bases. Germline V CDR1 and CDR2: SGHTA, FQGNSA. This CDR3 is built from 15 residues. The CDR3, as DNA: TGTGCCAGCAGCTTAAGTTCCGCTAGCGGCAATGAGCAGTTCTTC. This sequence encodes CASSLSSASGNEQFF.

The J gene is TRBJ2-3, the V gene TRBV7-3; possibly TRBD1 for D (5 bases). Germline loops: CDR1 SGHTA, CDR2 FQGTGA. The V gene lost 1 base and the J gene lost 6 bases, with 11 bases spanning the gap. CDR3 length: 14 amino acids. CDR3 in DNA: TGTGCCAGCAGCTTAATGGGGCAGGGTGATACGCAGTATTTT. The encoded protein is CASSLMGQGDTQYF.

The CDR3 loop reads CASSLRQGAKGDSPLHF. For the CDR3, the DNA is TGTGCCAGCAGCTTAAGGCAGGGGGCGAAGGGCGACTCACCCCTCCACTTT. The chain joins TRBV11-2 to TRBJ1-6; TRBD1 matches at 8 bases. Per germline, CDR1 SGHAT and CDR2 FQNNGV. The CDR3 sequence is 17 residues long. Losses at the gene ends were 2 bases for V and 10 bases for J; bases not matched to a gene: 13.

Written as DNA, the CDR3 is TGTGCCAGCAGCTTAGCCCCCGGGCTAGCGGGAGACTCCGGCACAGATACGCAGTATTTT. This codes for CASSLAPGLAGDSGTDTQYF. The chain links TRBV13 to TRBJ2-3; 10 bases fit TRBD2. CDR3 length equals 20 residues. CDR1 is PRHDT and CDR2 is FYEKMQ in the germline V gene (reference sequence). The trim removed 1 base at V and 1 base at J, leaving 14 bases unmatched.

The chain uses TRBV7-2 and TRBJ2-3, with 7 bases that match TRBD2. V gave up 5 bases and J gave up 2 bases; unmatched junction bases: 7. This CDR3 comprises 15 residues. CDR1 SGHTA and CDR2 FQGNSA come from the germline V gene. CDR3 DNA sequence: TGTGCCAGCAGCGCGGGGAGCGGGATCACAGATACGCAGTATTTT. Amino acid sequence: CASSAGSGITDTQYF.